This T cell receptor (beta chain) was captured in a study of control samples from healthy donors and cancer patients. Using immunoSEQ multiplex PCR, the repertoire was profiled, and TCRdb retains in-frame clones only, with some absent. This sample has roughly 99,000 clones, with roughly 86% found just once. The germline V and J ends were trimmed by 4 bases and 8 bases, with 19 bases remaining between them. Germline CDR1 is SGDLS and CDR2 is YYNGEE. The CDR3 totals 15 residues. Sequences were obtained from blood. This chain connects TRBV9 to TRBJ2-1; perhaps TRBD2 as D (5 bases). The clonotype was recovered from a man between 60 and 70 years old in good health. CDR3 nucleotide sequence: TGTGCCAGCAGCCCCAGAGGGAGCAACCCGGATGAGCAGTTCTTC. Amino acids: CASSPRGSNPDEQFF.